What follows are 27 T cell receptor beta chains derived from one specimen sequenced in a study of shared clonotypes between healthy human individuals. Sequenced by immunoSEQ multiplex PCR; TCRdb stores in-frame clones only, minus some. The table has about 340,000 clones, over 70% seen once. The sequenced sample consisted of memory CD4+ T cells sorted from blood. Specified subset: CD45RA-negative fraction. Every receptor here comes from a man in his thirties or forties in good health.

The chain combines TRBV5-4 with TRBJ1-2, with 7 bases that match TRBD1. V lost 5 bases to trimming and J lost 8 bases; unmatched junction nucleotides: 12. This CDR3 is built from 14 residues. Germline V gene sequence: CDR1 SGHNT, CDR2 YYREEE (reference sequence). Written as DNA, the CDR3 is TGTGCCAGCAGATCAGGGACAGAGGATGTCGGCTACACCTTC. It specifies CASRSGTEDVGYTF.

V gene TRBV11-3 combines with J gene TRBJ2-7; 7 nucleotides agree with TRBD2. The CDR3 runs to 15 residues. The V and J ends lost 2 bases and 4 bases, in that order; junction bases with no gene match: 8. Germline-derived CDR1 and CDR2 are SGHNT and YENEEA. CDR3 sequence (DNA): TGTGCCAGCAGCTTATCGGGGGGAGTGCAATACGAGCAGTACTTC. Its translation is CASSLSGGVQYEQYF.

This chain joins TRBV5-4 and TRBJ2-7; D is possibly TRBD2 (6 bases). The CDR3 totals 13 residues. The germline gives CDR1 SGHNT, CDR2 YYREEE (reference sequence). Trimming stripped 7 bases from V and 1 base from J, with 12 bases between. CDR3 protein: CASRVGGSYEQYF. CDR3 nucleotide sequence: TGTGCCAGCCGGGTGGGGGGATCCTACGAGCAGTACTTC.

The rearrangement links TRBV15 to TRBJ1-2, with D hard to call. The V gene lost 8 bases and the J gene lost 4 bases, with 17 bases spanning the gap. The V gene's germline CDR1 is LNHNV and CDR2 YYDKDF (reference sequence). The CDR3 runs to 14 residues. CDR3 nucleotides: TGTGCCACCGGGAGCATGGGGTCTGGCTATGGCTACACCTTC. It is translated as CATGSMGSGYGYTF.

The rearrangement joins TRBV4-2 to TRBJ2-1; D is uncertain. Germline CDR1 LGHNA, CDR2 YNFKEQ. The CDR3 has 16 residues. Deletions cut 1 base from V and 3 bases from J, with 13 bases between. CDR3 in amino acids: CASSQASLKNYNEQFF. The CDR3 DNA follows: TGTGCCAGCAGCCAAGCAAGCCTGAAGAACTACAATGAGCAGTTCTTC.

This clone was counted a single time. This rearrangement joins TRBV29-1 to TRBJ2-6, with D maybe TRBD2 (5 bases). Germline assignment: CDR1 SQVTM and CDR2 ANQGSEA. This CDR3 is built from 15 residues. Between the trimmed V and J ends, which lost 2 bases and 3 bases, there was a span of 11 bases. For the CDR3, the DNA is TGCAGCGTTGAAATTTCGGGATTTGGGGCCAACGTCCTGACTTTC. Its protein product is CSVEISGFGANVLTF.

The chain employs TRBV10-3 and TRBJ1-3; D remains ambiguous. Germline V CDR1 and CDR2: ENHRY, SYGVKD. V shed 10 bases and J shed 1 base, with 8 bases lying between them. The CDR3 is 12 amino acids. This CDR3 reads CATGPSGNTIYF. In DNA form, the CDR3 reads TGTGCCACCGGCCCATCTGGAAACACCATATATTTT.

There are many counts of this clone. The V and J genes are TRBV7-3 and TRBJ2-3, with D maybe TRBD2 (5 bases). CDR3 length: 13 amino acids. CDR1 and CDR2 (germline): SGHTA, FQGTGA. Deletions cut 7 bases from V and 0 bases from J, with 8 bases between. The CDR3 here is CASKRRSTDTQYF. In DNA form, the CDR3 reads TGTGCCAGCAAGCGGAGAAGCACAGATACGCAGTATTTT.

This sequence joins TRBV10-1 and TRBJ2-3; D ambiguous. CDR1 is WNHNN, CDR2 SYGVQD, per germline (reference sequence). Trimming removed 4 bases at V and 2 bases at J, with 4 bases between. The length of the CDR3 is 12 residues. For the CDR3, the DNA is TGCGCCAGCAGTGCCGACACAGATACGCAGTATTTT. Residues: CASSADTDTQYF.

In DNA form, the CDR3 reads TGTGCCAGCAGCACAACGAGGGCCCAGCCCCAGCATTTT. Its translation: CASSTTRAQPQHF. The genes are TRBV6-5 and TRBJ1-5; D is unresolved. The CDR3 totals 13 residues. V lost 6 bases to trimming and J lost 7 bases, with 13 bases between them. From germline, CDR1 is MNHEY and CDR2 SVGAGI.

Turning to this clone: This may be a read error: a much more frequent sequence differs by one nucleotide. Other DNA sequences in the sample encode the same CDR3. The chain links TRBV14 to TRBJ2-2; D may match TRBD1 or TRBD2 (6 bases each). Between the trimmed V and J ends, which lost 4 bases and 6 bases, there was a span of 15 bases. The CDR3 runs 15 residues. CDR1 is SGHDN and CDR2 is FVKESK in the germline V gene. The CDR3, as DNA: TGTGCCAGCAGCCGGCGGGATGGGGGCCCCGGGGAGCTGTTTTTT. This encodes CASSRRDGGPGELFF.

The chain carries TRBV27 and TRBJ1-5; D remains unclear. Trimming took off 3 bases at V and 2 bases at J, with 5 bases between the two ends. The germline CDR1 and CDR2 sequences are MNHEY and SMNVEV (reference sequence). The CDR3 is made up of 13 amino acids. The CDR3 here is CASSFWGNQPQHF. CDR3 coding DNA: TGTGCCAGCAGTTTCTGGGGCAATCAGCCCCAGCATTTT.

This chain joins TRBV7-6 and TRBJ1-1, with a tentative D call TRBD1 (6 bases). This CDR3 is 16 amino acids long. Trimming took 1 base from V and 4 from J, leaving 16 bases between them. In germline, CDR1 is SGHVS, CDR2 FNYEAQ. The CDR3 sequence is CASSLVSGASPTEAFF. CDR3 bases: TGTGCCAGCAGCTTAGTGTCGGGGGCGTCGCCCACTGAAGCTTTCTTT.

The gene calls are TRBV7-8 and TRBJ1-1; D ambiguous. In germline, CDR1 is SGHVS, CDR2 FQNEAQ. CDR3 length equals 14 residues. Deletions cut 0 bases from V and 1 base from J, with 6 bases between. In DNA, the CDR3 is TGTGCCAGCAGCTTAGCGGGAGCGAACACTGAAGCTTTCTTT. This encodes CASSLAGANTEAFF. Based on the CDR3 plus reference TRBV7-8 and TRBJ1-1, the full variable domain is GAGVSQSPRYKVAKRGQDVALRCDPISGHVSLFWYQQALGQGPEFLTYFQNEAQLDKSGLPSDRFFAERPEGSVSTLKIQRTQQEDSAVYLCASSLAGANTEAFFGQGTRLTVV.

The chain uses TRBV28 and TRBJ1-1, with D unclear. From germline, CDR1 is MDHEN and CDR2 SYDVKM. There are 11 residues in the CDR3. V shed 6 bases and J shed 2 bases, with 4 bases lying between them. The CDR3, as DNA: TGTGCCAGCAGCGGCAACACTGAAGCTTTCTTT. Its translation is CASSGNTEAFF. Supplemented by reference TRBV28 and TRBJ1-1, the full variable domain reads DVKVTQSSRYLVKRTGEKVFLECVQDMDHENMFWYRQDPGLGLRLIYFSYDVKMKEKGDIPEGYSVSREKKERFSLILESASTNQTSMYLCASSGNTEAFFGQGTRLTVV.

This chain links TRBV29-1 with TRBJ1-1; unclear D gene. CDR1 is SQVTM, CDR2 ANQGSEA, per germline. The CDR3 runs 13 residues. V lost 4 bases and J lost 5, with 14 bases in between. The CDR3: CSVAIPRRTEAFF. The DNA for the CDR3 is TGCAGCGTTGCCATACCACGGCGGACTGAAGCTTTCTTT.

The CDR3, as DNA: TGTGCCAGCAGTGAAGCGCTTCACAATGAGCAGTTCTTC. It yields the protein CASSEALHNEQFF. The V gene is TRBV6-1, the J gene TRBJ2-1; no firm D call. This CDR3 contains 13 residues. Germline lookup yields CDR1 MNHNS and CDR2 SASEGT. V dropped 0 bases and J dropped 5 bases, with 5 bases sitting between them.

CDR3 residues: CATSRGRTGKSYEQYF. The CDR3 DNA is TGTGCCACCAGCAGAGGACGGACAGGGAAAAGCTACGAGCAGTACTTC. The rearrangement links TRBV15 to TRBJ2-7; TRBD1 matches at 8 bases. V shed 1 base and J 3 bases; nucleotides not matched to a gene: 8. CDR1 is LNHNV, CDR2 YYDKDF, per germline (reference sequence). CDR3 length equals 16 residues.

This clone was seen more than once but under ten times. The rearrangement uses TRBV28 and TRBJ1-4, with TRBD1 identical over 8 bases. Germline CDR1 is MDHEN and CDR2 is SYDVKM. The J segment lost 8 bases and the V segment lost 5 bases, leaving 4 bases of the junction unmatched. The CDR3 is 13 amino acids. CDR3 coding DNA: TGTGCCAGCAGTAAGACAGGGGCCGAAAAACTGTTTTTT. It specifies CASSKTGAEKLFF.

This clone was seen only a few times. V gene TRBV2 combines with J gene TRBJ2-7, with 9 bases lining up with TRBD2. Germline V gives CDR1 SNHLY, CDR2 FYNNEI. This CDR3 has 17 amino acids. Losses at the gene ends were 7 bases for V and 5 bases for J; bases not matched to a gene: 18. CDR3 sequence reads: CASNPGGVAGVSHEQYF. The CDR3 DNA reads as TGTGCCAGCAATCCGGGGGGAGTAGCGGGAGTCAGCCACGAGCAGTACTTC.

This clone was seen once. V and J are TRBV2 and TRBJ2-7; 8 bases line up with TRBD1. Germline lookup yields CDR1 SNHLY and CDR2 FYNNEI. The length of the CDR3 is 15 residues. The V and J ends lost 10 bases and 0 bases, in that order; junction bases with no gene match: 11. This chain's CDR3 is CAIMLRQGYSYEQYF. The CDR3 DNA is TGTGCCATCATGCTGAGACAGGGGTACTCCTACGAGCAGTACTTC. Supplemented by reference TRBV2 and TRBJ2-7, the full variable domain reads EPEVTQTPSHQVTQMGQEVILRCVPISNHLYFYWYRQILGQKVEFLVSFYNNEISEKSEIFDDQFSVERPDGSNFTLKIRSTKLEDSAMYFCAIMLRQGYSYEQYFGPGTRLTVT.

In the case of this clone: Other DNA variants within this sample encode the same CDR3. V gene TRBV2 combines with J gene TRBJ1-5, with unresolved D. This CDR3 comprises 13 residues. Looked up from germline, CDR1 is SNHLY and CDR2 is FYNNEI. Between the trimmed V and J ends, which lost 6 bases and 2 bases, there was a span of 8 bases. CDR3 amino acids: CASRVTGNQPQHF. DNA for the CDR3: TGTGCCAGCAGGGTAACGGGCAATCAGCCCCAGCATTTT. The variable domain in full, with the rest retrieved from reference TRBV2 and TRBJ1-5, is EPEVTQTPSHQVTQMGQEVILRCVPISNHLYFYWYRQILGQKVEFLVSFYNNEISEKSEIFDDQFSVERPDGSNFTLKIRSTKLEDSAMYFCASRVTGNQPQHFGDGTRLSIL.

J is TRBJ1-2 and V is TRBV18; D might be TRBD1 (5 bases). Germline values: CDR1 KGHSH, CDR2 LQKENI. V was pared by 1 base and J by 4 bases, with 19 bases between. The CDR3 has 17 residues. CDR3 in amino acids: CASSPLRTSRDSYGYTF. CDR3 bases: TGTGCCAGCTCACCACTTCGGACAAGTCGGGATAGCTATGGCTACACCTTC. The variable domain in full, completed from reference TRBV18 and TRBJ1-2, reads NAGVMQNPRHLVRRRGQEARLRCSPMKGHSHVYWYRQLPEEGLKFMVYLQKENIIDESGMPKERFSAEFPKEGPSILRIQQVVRGDSAAYFCASSPLRTSRDSYGYTFGSGTRLTVV.

The sample holds many counts of this clone. This chain connects TRBV9 to TRBJ2-1, with D possibly matching TRBD2 (5 bases). The CDR3 contains 14 residues. V lost 0 bases and J lost 6, with 10 bases in between. Germline CDR1 and CDR2: SGDLS and YYNGEE. The CDR3: CASSVGLRANEQFF. In DNA form, the CDR3 reads TGTGCCAGCAGCGTAGGATTGAGGGCCAATGAGCAGTTCTTC.

The chain couples TRBV6-1 to TRBJ1-2; D not resolved. CDR1 is MNHNS, CDR2 SASEGT, per germline. This CDR3 has 12 residues. The V end lost 1 base, the J end lost 7 bases, and 7 bases lay between the germline ends. The CDR3 DNA sequence: TGTGCCAGCAGTGAAGTAAAGGGTGGCTACACCTTC. This gives the protein CASSEVKGGYTF.

J is TRBJ2-7 and V is TRBV29-1, with 12 bases lining up with TRBD2. The CDR3 loop spans 14 amino acids. With 4 bases clipped from V and 5 bases from J, the junction kept 6 bases outside the gene matches. Per germline, CDR1 SQVTM and CDR2 ANQGSEA. The CDR3: CSVGRTSGTNEQYF. The CDR3 DNA is TGCAGCGTTGGTAGGACTAGCGGGACTAACGAGCAGTACTTC.

Comment on this clone: This CDR3 is also generated by other DNA sequences in the sample. This sequence joins TRBV15 and TRBJ2-5; D remains unclear. V was pared by 0 bases and J by 1 base, with 0 bases between. The CDR3 is made up of 12 amino acids. Germline lookup yields CDR1 LNHNV and CDR2 YYDKDF (reference sequence). The CDR3 DNA sequence: TGTGCCACCAGCAGAGACCAAGAGACCCAGTACTTC. It yields the protein CATSRDQETQYF.